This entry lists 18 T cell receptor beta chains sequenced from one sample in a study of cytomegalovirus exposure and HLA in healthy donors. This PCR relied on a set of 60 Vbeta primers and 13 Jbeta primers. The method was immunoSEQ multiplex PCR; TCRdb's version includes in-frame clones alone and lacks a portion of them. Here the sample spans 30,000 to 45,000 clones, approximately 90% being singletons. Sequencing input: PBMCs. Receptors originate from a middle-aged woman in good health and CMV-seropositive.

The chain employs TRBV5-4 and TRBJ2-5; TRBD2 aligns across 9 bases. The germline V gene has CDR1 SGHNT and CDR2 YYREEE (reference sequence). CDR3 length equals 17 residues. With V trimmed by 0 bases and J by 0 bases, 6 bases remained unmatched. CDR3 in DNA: TGTGCCAGCAGCTTGGGGCTAGCGGGGAGATACCAAGAGACCCAGTACTTC. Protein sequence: CASSLGLAGRYQETQYF.

The CDR3 sequence: CASSRRTSGVYYEQYF. The CDR3 DNA reads TGTGCCAGCAGCCGTAGGACTAGCGGGGTTTACTACGAGCAGTACTTC. The chain couples TRBV7-8 to TRBJ2-7, with TRBD2 matching over 12 bases. CDR1 SGHVS and CDR2 FQNEAQ come from the germline V gene. V lost 5 bases and J lost 3; bases outside the gene matches: 8. This CDR3 contains 16 residues.

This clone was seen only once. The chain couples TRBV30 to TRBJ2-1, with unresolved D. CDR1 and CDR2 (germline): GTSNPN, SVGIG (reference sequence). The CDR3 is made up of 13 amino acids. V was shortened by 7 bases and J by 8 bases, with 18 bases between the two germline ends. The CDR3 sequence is CASFRQASYEQFF. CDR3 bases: TGTGCCTCATTCCGACAAGCCAGCTATGAGCAGTTCTTC.

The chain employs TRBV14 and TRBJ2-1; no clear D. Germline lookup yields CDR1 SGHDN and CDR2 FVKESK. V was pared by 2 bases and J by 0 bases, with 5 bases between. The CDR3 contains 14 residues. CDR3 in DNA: TGTGCCAGCAGCCAATCCAACTCCTACAATGAGCAGTTCTTC. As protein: CASSQSNSYNEQFF.

The CDR3 sequence is CASSQPRLAGASTDTQYF. In DNA, the CDR3 is TGCGCCAGCAGCCAGCCCAGACTAGCGGGGGCCTCCACAGATACGCAGTATTTT. This sequence joins TRBV4-1 and TRBJ2-3; 12 nucleotides align to TRBD2. Germline loops: CDR1 MGHRA, CDR2 YSYEKL. V shed 3 bases and J 2 bases; nucleotides not matched to a gene: 9. The CDR3 runs 18 residues.

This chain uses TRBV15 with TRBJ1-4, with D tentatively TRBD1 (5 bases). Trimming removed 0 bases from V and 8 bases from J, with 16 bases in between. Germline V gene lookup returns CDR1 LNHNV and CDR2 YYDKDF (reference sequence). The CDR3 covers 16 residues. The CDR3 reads CATSRDRGTGEEKLFF. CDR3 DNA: TGTGCCACCAGCAGAGATCGGGGGACCGGGGAGGAAAAACTGTTTTTT.

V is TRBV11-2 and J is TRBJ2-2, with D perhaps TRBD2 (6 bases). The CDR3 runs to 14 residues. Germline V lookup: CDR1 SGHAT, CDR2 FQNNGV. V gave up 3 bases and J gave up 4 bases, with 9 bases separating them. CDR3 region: CASSFGGVTGELFF. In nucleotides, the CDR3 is TGTGCCAGCAGCTTCGGAGGGGTCACCGGGGAGCTGTTTTTT.

The CDR3 reads CASSFFAGVGTGELFF. The CDR3 coding sequence is TGTGCCAGCAGCTTCTTCGCCGGGGTAGGGACCGGGGAGCTGTTTTTT. The chain recombines TRBV7-9 with TRBJ2-2; D may be TRBD2 (5 bases). The CDR3 runs to 16 residues. Germline-derived CDR1 and CDR2 are SEHNR and FQNEAQ (reference sequence). Deletions cut 3 bases from V and 5 bases from J, with 16 bases between.

Here the CDR3 reads CASSGGTSKETQYF. The DNA of the CDR3 is TGCGCCAGCAGCGGAGGGACTAGCAAAGAGACCCAGTACTTC. V gene TRBV5-1 combines with J gene TRBJ2-5, with 9 bases lining up with TRBD2. The V segment lost 4 bases and the J segment 3 bases; nucleotides outside the gene matches: 4. The CDR3 has 14 amino acids. CDR1 is SGHRS, CDR2 YFSETQ, per germline.

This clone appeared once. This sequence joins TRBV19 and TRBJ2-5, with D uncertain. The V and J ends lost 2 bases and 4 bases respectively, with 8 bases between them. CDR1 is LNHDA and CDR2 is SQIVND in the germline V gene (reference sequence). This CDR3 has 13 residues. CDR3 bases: TGTGCCAGTAGTATACAAACGAGAGAGACCCAGTACTTC. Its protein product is CASSIQTRETQYF.

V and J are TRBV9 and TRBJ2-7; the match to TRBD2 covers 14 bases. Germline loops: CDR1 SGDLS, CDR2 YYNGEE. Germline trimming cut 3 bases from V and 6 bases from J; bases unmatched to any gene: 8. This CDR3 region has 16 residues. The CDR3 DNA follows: TGTGCCAGCAGCGCCGGGACTAGCGGGGGTCTGGGCGAGCAGTACTTC. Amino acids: CASSAGTSGGLGEQYF.

As DNA, the CDR3 is TGTGCCAGCAGCTTAAGCTACGAGCAGTACTTC. Amino acid sequence: CASSLSYEQYF. This rearrangement joins TRBV7-9 to TRBJ2-5, with D unresolved. The J call may be mistaken, given a closer DNA end match to TRBJ2-7. There are 11 residues in the CDR3. Germline CDR1 reads SEHNR; CDR2 reads FQNEAQ (reference sequence).

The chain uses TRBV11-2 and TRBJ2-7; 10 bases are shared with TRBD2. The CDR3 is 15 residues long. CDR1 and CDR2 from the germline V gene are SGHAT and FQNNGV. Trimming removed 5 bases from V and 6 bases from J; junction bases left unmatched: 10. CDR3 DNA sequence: TGTGCCAGCAGCCTGGTCGGGCTAGCGGGGGTCGAGCAGTACTTC. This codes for CASSLVGLAGVEQYF.

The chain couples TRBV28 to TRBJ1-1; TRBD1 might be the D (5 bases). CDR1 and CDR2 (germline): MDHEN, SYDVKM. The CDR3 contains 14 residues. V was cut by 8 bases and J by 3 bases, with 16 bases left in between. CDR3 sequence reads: CASSLWGGYTEAFF. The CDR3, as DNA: TGTGCCAGCTCCCTTTGGGGGGGTTACACTGAAGCTTTCTTT. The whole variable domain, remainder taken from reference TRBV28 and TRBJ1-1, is DVKVTQSSRYLVKRTGEKVFLECVQDMDHENMFWYRQDPGLGLRLIYFSYDVKMKEKGDIPEGYSVSREKKERFSLILESASTNQTSMYLCASSLWGGYTEAFFGQGTRLTVV.

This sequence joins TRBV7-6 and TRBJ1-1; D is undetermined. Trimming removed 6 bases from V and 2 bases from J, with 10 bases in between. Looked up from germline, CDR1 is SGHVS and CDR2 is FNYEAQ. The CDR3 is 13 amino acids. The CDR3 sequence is CASRAQPNTEAFF. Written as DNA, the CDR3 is TGTGCCAGCAGGGCACAGCCCAACACTGAAGCTTTCTTT.

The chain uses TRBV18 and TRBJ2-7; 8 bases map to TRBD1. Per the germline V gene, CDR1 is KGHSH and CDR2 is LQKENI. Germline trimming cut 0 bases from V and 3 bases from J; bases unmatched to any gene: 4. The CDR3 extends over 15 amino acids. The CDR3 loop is CASSPPQGTGYEQYF. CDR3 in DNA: TGTGCCAGCTCACCACCGCAGGGGACAGGCTACGAGCAGTACTTC.

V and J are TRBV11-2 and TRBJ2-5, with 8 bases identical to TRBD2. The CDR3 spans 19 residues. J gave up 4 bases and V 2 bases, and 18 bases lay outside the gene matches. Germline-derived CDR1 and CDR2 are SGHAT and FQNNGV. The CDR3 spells CASSLRGGAGGAKGETQYF. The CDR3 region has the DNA TGTGCCAGCAGCTTACGGGGGGGTGCCGGGGGGGCCAAGGGAGAGACCCAGTACTTC.

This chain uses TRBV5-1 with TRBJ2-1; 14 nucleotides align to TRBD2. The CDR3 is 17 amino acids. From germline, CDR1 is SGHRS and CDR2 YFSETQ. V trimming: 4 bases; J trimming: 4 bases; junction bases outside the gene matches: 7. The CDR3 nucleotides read TGCGCCAGCAGCCCCGGACTAGCGGGGGGCTTTTACAATGAGCAGTTCTTC. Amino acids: CASSPGLAGGFYNEQFF.